This TCR beta chain was sequenced in a study of blood T cell repertoires in COVID-19. Turning to the study itself: T cells, B-cell-depleted T cells, or PBMCs provided the cDNA or gDNA that served as material.

Only a few counts were recorded for this clone. Generated by immunoSEQ multiplex PCR, the TCRdb table keeps only in-frame clones and is missing some. The sample lists 200,000 to 300,000 clones, 70% to 90% occurring once. Participants spanned ages about 18 to 100 years and resided in around 25 US areas. Self-reported history from a screening survey and questionnaire set each donor's cohort. V lost 10 bases and J lost 4; bases outside the gene matches: 9. This CDR3 is 13 amino acids long. CDR1 and CDR2 (germline): ENHRY, SYGVKD. The J gene is TRBJ1-2, the V gene TRBV10-3; 7 bases agree with TRBD1. The material sequenced was PBMCs or T cells enriched from blood (not recorded which). The sequence derives from a woman aged 40 to 50 with acute COVID-19. The CDR3 nucleotides are TGTGCCACAACCCGGGGGACAGTCTATGGCTACACCTTC. Its translation: CATTRGTVYGYTF.